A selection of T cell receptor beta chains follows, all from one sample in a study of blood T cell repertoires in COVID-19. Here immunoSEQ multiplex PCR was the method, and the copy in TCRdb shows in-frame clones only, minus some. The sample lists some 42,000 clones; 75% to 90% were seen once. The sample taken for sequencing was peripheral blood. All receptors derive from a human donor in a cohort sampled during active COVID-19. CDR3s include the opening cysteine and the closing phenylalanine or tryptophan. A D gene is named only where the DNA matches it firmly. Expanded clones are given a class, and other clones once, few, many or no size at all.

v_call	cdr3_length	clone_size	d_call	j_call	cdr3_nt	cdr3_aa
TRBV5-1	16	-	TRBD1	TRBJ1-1	TGCGCCAGCAGCGCAAGCACAGGGGGCGCTTACACTGAAGCTTTCTTT	CASSASTGGAYTEAFF
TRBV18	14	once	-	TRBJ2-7	TGTGCCAGCTCACGAGGGTTCGGCTCCTACGAGCAGTACTTC	CASSRGFGSYEQYF
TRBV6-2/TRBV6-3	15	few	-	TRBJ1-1	TGTGCCAGCAGTTACCGTGCAGCGATGAACACTGAAGCTTTCTTT	CASSYRAAMNTEAFF
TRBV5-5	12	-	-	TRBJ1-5	TGTGCCAGCAGCTTCGAGGGTCAGCCCCAGCATTTT	CASSFEGQPQHF
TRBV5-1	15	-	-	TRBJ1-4	TGCGCCAGCAGCAGTGGGGGGACCTTCGAGGAAAAACTGTTTTTT	CASSSGGTFEEKLFF
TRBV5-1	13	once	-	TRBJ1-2	TGCGCCAGCAGCTTGGAACCCTCGAGGGGCTACACCTTC	CASSLEPSRGYTF
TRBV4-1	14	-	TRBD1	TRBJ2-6	TGCGCCAGCAGTCGGGACAGTGGGGCCAACGTCCTGACTTTC	CASSRDSGANVLTF
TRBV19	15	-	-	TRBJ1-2	TGTGCCAGTACCCTGAGGGGGGGGGCCGGCTATGGCTACACCTTC	CASTLRGGAGYGYTF
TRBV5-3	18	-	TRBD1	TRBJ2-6	TGTGCCAGAAGCCAAGACAGGGGGCAACTCTCTGGGGCCAACGTCCTGACTTTC	CARSQDRGQLSGANVLTF
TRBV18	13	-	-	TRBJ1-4	TGTGCCAGCTCGTCGACTAGTGGGGCCGCACTGTTTTTT	CASSSTSGAALFF
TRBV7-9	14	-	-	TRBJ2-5	TGTGCCAGCAGCCCCCGTTCGAGTATCTCGACCCAGTACTTC	CASSPRSSISTQYF
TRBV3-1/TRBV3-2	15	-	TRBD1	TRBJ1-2	TGTGCCAGCAGCCAAGAAGGACAGGGGACCTATGGCTACACCTTC	CASSQEGQGTYGYTF
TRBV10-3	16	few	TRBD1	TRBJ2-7	TGTGCCATCAGTGGGGGCCCGACAGGGGGCGCGTACGAGCAGTACTTC	CAISGGPTGGAYEQYF
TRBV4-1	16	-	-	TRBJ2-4	TGCGCCAGCAGCCAAGTCTTCGGACTAGCCAAAAACATTCAGTACTTC	CASSQVFGLAKNIQYF
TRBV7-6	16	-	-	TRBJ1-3	TGTGCCAGCAGCTTAGCCGTGGCACACTCTGGAAACACCATATATTTT	CASSLAVAHSGNTIYF